Listed below are T cell receptor beta chains from one sample, sequenced in a study of long-term antiretroviral therapy in people with HIV. Method: immunoSEQ multiplex PCR; TCRdb's copy keeps in-frame clones and lacks some. Found here are roughly 24,000 clones, approximately 87% of them singletons; the top ten hold roughly 8.2%. Specimen: unsorted PBMCs, collected about 5 years after starting antiretroviral therapy. These receptors all come from a man between 40 and 49 years old with HIV. Each CDR3 is given with its conserved first and last residue. Fields, in order: clone size, CDR3 length, J gene, V gene, D gene, CDR3 DNA, CDR3 protein. A D gene is named only where the DNA matches it firmly. Clone sizes are given selectively: once, few, many, or a class where the clone is expanded.

. 16 TRBJ1-3 TRBV2 TRBD1 TGTGCCAGCAGACTGGGACAGATCTCCTCTGGAAACACCATATATTTT CASRLGQISSGNTIYF
. 14 TRBJ2-6 TRBV30 . TGTGCCTGGAGTGTACGGTCTGGGGCCAACGTCCTGACTTTC CAWSVRSGANVLTF
. 16 TRBJ1-5 TRBV19 . TGTGCCAGTAGTTACTTTGAGGGCGGGAGCAATCAGCCCCAGCATTTT CASSYFEGGSNQPQHF
few 12 TRBJ1-2 TRBV6-1 . TGTGCCAGCAGAGACAATAACTATGGCTACACCTTC CASRDNNYGYTF
few 20 TRBJ1-2 TRBV4-1 TRBD1 TGCGCCAGCAGCCAATCCCCAGCAATGACAGGGGACATCCGCGGCTATGGCTACACCTTC CASSQSPAMTGDIRGYGYTF
. 15 TRBJ1-1 TRBV18 TRBD1 TGTGCCAGCTCACCCCGACAGGGAAGGGGCACTGAAGCTTTCTTT CASSPRQGRGTEAFF
. 12 TRBJ2-7 TRBV28 . TGTGCCAGCAGGCGGATGGGGGGCGAGCAGTACTTC CASRRMGGEQYF
medium-sized 13 TRBJ1-3 TRBV19 . TGTGCCAGTAGTATACACTCTGGAAACACCATATATTTT CASSIHSGNTIYF
. 13 TRBJ2-7 TRBV6-1 . TGTGCCAGCAGTGAAGGTTGGAACTACGAGCAGTACTTC CASSEGWNYEQYF
. 16 TRBJ2-3 TRBV13 . TGTGCCAGCAGCTTAGCGGGGGCGTCGAGCACAGATACGCAGTATTTT CASSLAGASSTDTQYF
. 13 TRBJ1-1 TRBV5-6 . TGTGCCAGCAGCAAAACCCGGGACACTGAAGCTTTCTTT CASSKTRDTEAFF
. 13 TRBJ1-5 TRBV25-1 . TGTGCCAGCAGTGTTGGGTTAAATCAGCCCCAGCATTTT CASSVGLNQPQHF
. 15 TRBJ2-5 TRBV9 TRBD2 TGTGCCAGCAGTGTCAGCGGGGCCCGTGGGGAGACCCAGTACTTC CASSVSGARGETQYF
. 17 TRBJ2-7 TRBV27 TRBD1 TGTGCCAGCAGTTTATCGAATTTTCGACAGGGAGCGTCCGAGCAGTACTTC CASSLSNFRQGASEQYF
. 12 TRBJ2-3 TRBV12-1 . TGTGCCAGCAGCTCCCCTGGTTTTACGCAGTATTTT CASSSPGFTQYF
. 11 TRBJ2-7 TRBV29-1 . TGCAGCGTTGTGAAGGCCTACGAGCAGTACTTC CSVVKAYEQYF
. 12 TRBJ2-7 TRBV7-9 . TGTGCCAGCAGTTTTTCCCCGGGGGAGCAGTACTTC CASSFSPGEQYF
. 14 TRBJ1-2 TRBV15 TRBD1 TGTGCCACCAGCGGCTTGGGACAGCTCTATGGCTACACCTTC CATSGLGQLYGYTF
. 11 TRBJ2-1 TRBV7-9 . TGTGCCAGCAGCTTATTCAATGAGCAGTTCTTC CASSLFNEQFF
once 15 TRBJ2-3 TRBV6-6 . TGTGCCAGCAGTTACCCGGCCGTAGAGACAGATACGCAGTATTTT CASSYPAVETDTQYF
few 15 TRBJ2-7 TRBV6-6 TRBD1 TGTGCCAGCAGTACTACAGGGGGCGAACCCTACGAGCAGTACTTC CASSTTGGEPYEQYF
. 15 TRBJ2-2 TRBV2 . TGTGCCAGCAGTGAAAATCGGGCGAACACCGGGGAGCTGTTTTTT CASSENRANTGELFF
. 14 TRBJ2-1 TRBV7-3 . TGTGCCAGCAGCTTAGAGCCCGCAGACAATGAGCAGTTCTTC CASSLEPADNEQFF
once 13 TRBJ1-5 TRBV19 . TGTGCCAGTAGTATAGATCTATTTCAGCCCCAGCATTTT CASSIDLFQPQHF
. 15 TRBJ2-1 TRBV12-5 . TGTGCTAGTGGTTTAGGGCAGGGAGTTTCAAATGAGCAGTTCTTC CASGLGQGVSNEQFF
. 16 TRBJ1-2 TRBV6-1 TRBD1 TGTGCCAGCAGTGAGATGGGACAGGCAGTAGACTATGGCTACACCTTC CASSEMGQAVDYGYTF
. 14 TRBJ2-1 TRBV7-9 . TGTGCCAGCAGCTTTTCAGGGTCCTACAATGAGCAGTTCTTC CASSFSGSYNEQFF
. 13 TRBJ2-7 TRBV4-1 . TGCGCCAGCAGTCATGACATGACCTACGAGCAGTACTTC CASSHDMTYEQYF
. 12 TRBJ2-5 TRBV6-1 . TGTGCCAGCCGTTTGGGCCAAGAGACCCAGTACTTC CASRLGQETQYF
. 12 TRBJ1-1 TRBV29-1 . TGCAGCGTCCGTGACCCCGGGACTGAAGCTTTCTTT CSVRDPGTEAFF
. 13 TRBJ2-5 TRBV19 . TGTGCCAGTAGTCACAGGAGGGGGGAGACCCAGTACTTC CASSHRRGETQYF
once 8 TRBJ2-3 TRBV6-8 . TGTGCCAGCGGTACGCAGTATTTT CASGTQYF
. 13 TRBJ2-1 TRBV7-9 . TGTGCCAGCAGCTTAAGAGGATACAATGAGCAGTTCTTC CASSLRGYNEQFF
. 17 TRBJ1-5 TRBV2 . TGTGCCAGCAGTGCGGATATGGGGGCTGGCGGAAATCAGCCCCAGCATTTT CASSADMGAGGNQPQHF
few 16 TRBJ2-1 TRBV14 TRBD1 TGTGCCAGCAGCCAAGATAGAGGGACAGGGGATAATGAGCAGTTCTTC CASSQDRGTGDNEQFF
. 12 TRBJ2-5 TRBV7-2 TRBD2 TGTGCCAGCCTAGCGGGAGTTGAGACCCAGTACTTC CASLAGVETQYF
. 15 TRBJ2-1 TRBV11-3 TRBD2 TGTGCCAGCAGCTTAGCTAGCGGGAGACCCAATGAGCAGTTCTTC CASSLASGRPNEQFF
. 14 TRBJ1-2 TRBV18 . TGTGCCAGCTCACCAGCAGGGGCCCTTGGTGGCTACACCTTC CASSPAGALGGYTF
. 12 TRBJ1-2 TRBV29-1 TRBD1 TGCAGCGGACAGGGTGGGCCGGATGGCTACACCTTC CSGQGGPDGYTF
. 13 TRBJ1-2 TRBV9 . TGTGCCAGCAGCGTAGGGGAGGGGTATGGCTACACCTTC CASSVGEGYGYTF
. 14 TRBJ2-1 TRBV4-3 TRBD1 TGCGCCAGCAGCCAAGGCAGGGGGCCTATGGGGCAGTTCTTC CASSQGRGPMGQFF
. 15 TRBJ2-3 TRBV5-6 TRBD1 TGTGCCAGCAGCTTGGGAGGACAGGGGGCAGATACGCAGTATTTT CASSLGGQGADTQYF
. 10 TRBJ1-2 TRBV19 . TGTGCCAGTAGTATGAATGGCTACACCTTC CASSMNGYTF
. 14 TRBJ2-7 TRBV7-2 . TGTGCCAGCAGCTTTGTGGGGATCTCCTACGAGCAGTACTTC CASSFVGISYEQYF
once 15 TRBJ1-2 TRBV7-2 . TGTGCCAGCAGCTTAGTCCAGGGAGGAGACTATGGCTACACCTTC CASSLVQGGDYGYTF
. 15 TRBJ2-2 TRBV9 . TGTGCCAGCAGCGCGACAGGAACGAACACCGGGGAGCTGTTTTTT CASSATGTNTGELFF
. 14 TRBJ1-5 TRBV5-6 . TGTGCCAGCAGCCCCCGGGACACCGAGGGCCCCCAGCATTTT CASSPRDTEGPQHF
. 15 TRBJ2-1 TRBV9 . TGTGCCAGCAGCGTCCGTCCTTCCCCTGGTGATGAGCAGTTCTTC CASSVRPSPGDEQFF
. 15 TRBJ2-1 TRBV9 . TGTGCCAGCAGCCCCCAGGGGAACTCCTACAATGAGCAGTTCTTC CASSPQGNSYNEQFF
once 13 TRBJ2-5 TRBV7-9 . TGTGCCAGCAGCTACACGGCAGAAGAGACCCAGTACTTC CASSYTAEETQYF
. 14 TRBJ2-1 TRBV29-1 . TGCAGCGCCGGCGCCATTAGCGGATTCAATGAGCAGTTCTTC CSAGAISGFNEQFF
. 12 TRBJ2-3 TRBV15 . TGTGCCACCAGCAGAGAACGTGGTACGCAGTATTTT CATSRERGTQYF
. 11 TRBJ2-1 TRBV25-1 . TGTGCCAGCAGGATGAACAATGAGCAGTTCTTC CASRMNNEQFF
. 12 TRBJ1-1 TRBV7-9 . TGTGCCAGCAGCTTAAGGTACACTGAAGCTTTCTTT CASSLRYTEAFF
once 14 TRBJ1-1 TRBV29-1 TRBD1 TGCAACCCTTTTGGGGGACAGGAGGGCACTGAAGCTTTCTTT CNPFGGQEGTEAFF